This TCR beta chain was identified during a study of T cell repertoires in cytomegalovirus infection. Study-wide context: The study used recently identified HLA-C-restricted and well-studied HLA-B-restricted CMV epitopes. CMV infection together with matching HLA type was indicated by public TCR beta signatures. General study results and limits: Clonotype analysis showed dominance of the ex vivo response by HLA-C-restricted CMV-specific TCR beta clonotypes. Cumulative public TCR beta family frequency identified CMV carriers with the relevant HLA.

TCRdb ran MiXCR on the reads and lists one entry per CDR3 protein. The profile shows about 220,000 distinct CDR3 sequences, 35% to 40% of them singletons. Of note for this clonotype: What it binds is unknown.

Germline CDR1 reads MDHEN; CDR2 reads SYDVKM. V was clipped by 2 bases and J by 0 bases, with 13 bases between them. The CDR3 has 16 residues. The sample in question was CD8+ T cells from cultured PBMCs, obtained from culture after CMV antigen stimulation. This chain uses TRBV28 with TRBJ1-1; D ambiguous. The source of this sequence is a human donor in good health (CMV status not recorded). Some clones in this sample may be carry-over from other donors' samples. This CDR3 reads CASSLRAGILNTEAFF. The CDR3 DNA reads TGTGCCAGCAGTTTACGTGCAGGAATTCTGAACACTGAAGCTTTCTTT.